The 32 T cell receptor beta chains presented below share a single source sample, sequenced in a study of T cell repertoires in cytomegalovirus infection. TCRdb independently ran MiXCR on the reads; one entry per CDR3 protein. The table has roughly 200,000 distinct CDR3 sequences, 30% to 45% seen once. The antigens for these receptors are not known. The sample consisted of CD8+ T cells from cultured PBMCs, taken from culture after CMV antigen stimulation. Receptors were obtained from a human donor in good health (CMV status not recorded). Some clones in this sample may be carry-over from other donors' samples.

The CDR3 is CASGSGGSLSSYNEQFF. In DNA form, the CDR3 reads TGTGCCAGCGGGTCTGGCGGGAGCCTAAGCTCCTACAATGAGCAGTTCTTC. This chain uses TRBV12-3 or TRBV12-4 with TRBJ2-1; TRBD2 aligns across 7 bases. Trimming removed 8 bases from V and 0 bases from J; junction bases left unmatched: 13. This CDR3 contains 17 residues.

J is TRBJ2-7 and V is TRBV20-1; 9 bases fit TRBD1. The CDR3 consists of 14 residues. Germline-derived CDR1 and CDR2 are DFQATT and SNEGSKA (reference sequence). V lost 6 bases, J lost 5 bases, and 11 bases stayed unmatched. CDR3 sequence: CSALTDRGIHEQYF. CDR3 sequence (DNA): TGCAGTGCCCTGACGGACAGGGGAATCCACGAGCAGTACTTC.

V usage is TRBV14 and J usage is TRBJ2-1; 9 bases match TRBD1. The CDR3 extends over 20 amino acids. Germline CDR1 reads SGHDN; CDR2 reads FVKESK. V dropped 4 bases and J dropped 4; count of bases not matched to a gene: 20. Here the CDR3 reads CASSRAGTGMLRKGYNEQFF. As DNA, the CDR3 is TGTGCCAGCAGCCGCGCCGGGACAGGGATGTTAAGGAAAGGATACAATGAGCAGTTCTTC.

With regard to this clonotype: The final CDR3 position lacks the conserved phenylalanine or tryptophan, pointing to a likely read error. This chain connects TRBV7-2 to TRBJ2-1; a weak D match, TRBD2 (5 bases). The CDR3 covers 17 residues. Germline-derived CDR1 and CDR2 are SGHTA and FQGNSA. The V gene lost 5 bases and the J gene lost 3 bases, with 20 bases spanning the gap. This chain's CDR3 is CASSPRISDKDYNEQFL. In DNA, the CDR3 is TGTGCCAGCAGCCCCCGGATTAGCGATAAAGACTACAATGAGCAGTTCTTA.

This clonotype has just a few counts. J is TRBJ2-7 and V is TRBV19, with 8 nucleotides matching TRBD2. This CDR3 has 13 amino acids. Trimming took 5 bases from V and 4 from J; bases not matched to a gene: 4. CDR1 is LNHDA and CDR2 is SQIVND in the germline V gene (reference sequence). The CDR3 loop is CASSLQREYEQYF. The CDR3, as DNA: TGTGCCAGTAGTCTCCAGCGGGAGTACGAGCAGTACTTC.

There are many counts of this clonotype. The CDR3 loop reads CSGGQYRYEQYF. The CDR3, as DNA: TGCAGCGGCGGACAGTATCGCTACGAGCAGTACTTC. V gene TRBV29-1 combines with J gene TRBJ2-7, with a weak D call TRBD1 (6 bases). This CDR3 spans 12 amino acids. With 7 bases removed from V and 3 bases from J, the gap between germline ends came to 13 bases. The germline V gene encodes CDR1 SQVTM and CDR2 ANQGSEA.

The V call is TRBV6-4, the J call TRBJ2-1, with TRBD1 matching 11 bases. The CDR3 contains 16 residues. Germline V CDR1 and CDR2: MRHNA, SNTAGT. Trimming took 2 bases from V and 9 from J; bases not matched to a gene: 9. CDR3 sequence reads: CASSDRGTGGFFEQFF. The CDR3, as DNA: TGTGCCAGCAGTGACCGCGGGACAGGGGGTTTCTTTGAGCAGTTCTTC.

This chain links TRBV12-5 with TRBJ2-1; TRBD2 matches 11 bases. This CDR3 is 19 amino acids long. Germline assignment: CDR1 LGHNT and CDR2 FRNRAP. With 0 bases clipped from V and 8 bases from J, the junction kept 15 bases outside the gene matches. The chain's CDR3 is CASGLVISLAGGPFHEQFF. The CDR3 DNA sequence: TGTGCTAGTGGTTTGGTAATCTCCCTAGCGGGAGGCCCCTTCCATGAGCAGTTCTTC.

This clonotype was seen repeatedly, ten times or more. V and J are TRBV7-2 and TRBJ2-1; 7 nucleotides agree with TRBD1. Germline V gives CDR1 SGHTA, CDR2 FQGNSA. This CDR3 comprises 14 residues. Trimming at V came to 5 bases and at J to 8 bases, leaving 9 bases not matched to a gene. The DNA of the CDR3 is TGTGCCAGCAGCCGGACAGGCTTTACGGATGAGCAGTTCTTC. Protein sequence: CASSRTGFTDEQFF. Full variable domain (remainder filled in from reference TRBV7-2 and TRBJ2-1): GAGVSQSPSNKVTEKGKDVELRCDPISGHTALYWYRQSLGQGLEFLIYFQGNSAPDKSGLPSDRFSAERTGGSVSTLTIQRTQQEDSAVYLCASSRTGFTDEQFFGPGTRLTVL.

The rearrangement joins TRBV7-2 to TRBJ1-2, with no clear D. This CDR3 spans 12 amino acids. CDR1 and CDR2 from the germline V gene are SGHTA and FQGNSA. The V and J ends lost 2 bases and 13 bases respectively, with 14 bases between them. The CDR3: CASSLTGRQRTF. The CDR3 bases are TGTGCCAGCAGCTTAACTGGGAGACAACGCACCTTC.

There are many counts of this clonotype. The chain carries TRBV6-1 and TRBJ1-1; D ambiguous. Trimming cost V 8 bases and J 5 bases, with 9 bases left between them. Germline V gene sequence: CDR1 MNHNS, CDR2 SASEGT. The length of the CDR3 is 11 residues. CDR3 sequence (DNA): TGTGCCAGCCGGGGAACGACTGAAGCTTTCTTT. As protein: CASRGTTEAFF.

The genes are TRBV7-1 and TRBJ2-1; D not resolved. TRBV7-1 is given ORF status, its function remaining uncertain. V shed 6 bases and J shed 7 bases, with 4 bases lying between them. The CDR3 runs to 10 residues. CDR3 coding DNA: TGTGCCAGCAGTCCAAATGAGCAGTTCTTC. Amino acid sequence: CASSPNEQFF.

The rearrangement joins TRBV5-6 to TRBJ2-1; 9 nucleotides align to TRBD2. CDR1 SGHDT and CDR2 YYEEEE come from the germline V gene. There are 14 residues in the CDR3. The J segment lost 8 bases and the V segment lost 5 bases, leaving 8 bases of the junction unmatched. The CDR3 nucleotides are TGTGCCAGCAGTCCCGGGACTAGCCTCGATGAGCAGTTCTTC. This translates into CASSPGTSLDEQFF.

This rearrangement joins TRBV28 to TRBJ2-7; 11 bases fit TRBD2. The CDR3 extends over 15 amino acids. V was pared by 6 bases and J by 2 bases, with 6 bases of the junction left unmatched. The germline CDR1 and CDR2 sequences are MDHEN and SYDVKM. CDR3 nucleotide sequence: TGTGCCAGCAGATTTCTAGCGGGAGGACCCTACGAGCAGTACTTC. Translation: CASRFLAGGPYEQYF.

V gene TRBV10-3 combines with J gene TRBJ1-1; no clear D. This CDR3 comprises 12 residues. Germline loops: CDR1 ENHRY, CDR2 SYGVKD. The ends were cut back, 4 bases at V and 1 base at J, with 4 bases in the middle. The CDR3 is CAISGGNTEAFF. The CDR3 DNA sequence: TGTGCCATCAGTGGAGGGAACACTGAAGCTTTCTTT.

The chain recombines TRBV7-9 with TRBJ2-2, with 8 bases aligning to TRBD1. The J segment lost 2 bases and the V segment lost 7 bases, leaving 12 bases of the junction unmatched. This CDR3 has 17 residues. Germline-derived CDR1 and CDR2 are SEHNR and FQNEAQ (reference sequence). CDR3 sequence (DNA): TGTGCCAGCAACCGTCAGGGGGCGACGGGAAACACCGGGGAGCTGTTTTTT. Translation gives CASNRQGATGNTGELFF.

This clonotype has more than one count but fewer than ten. The chain uses TRBV7-6 and TRBJ1-1, with D perhaps TRBD1 (6 bases). The CDR3 is 16 residues long. The ends were cut back, 5 bases at V and 4 bases at J, with 20 bases in the middle. CDR1 SGHVS and CDR2 FNYEAQ come from the germline V gene. CDR3 region: CASSPRGRGAGTEAFF. The CDR3 nucleotides read TGTGCCAGCAGCCCTAGAGGACGGGGGGCTGGCACTGAAGCTTTCTTT.

This clonotype was counted once. The chain carries TRBV27 and TRBJ1-1; D is ambiguous. The CDR3 is made up of 15 amino acids. V lost 9 bases and J 1 base, leaving 18 bases between the germline ends. CDR1 MNHEY and CDR2 SMNVEV come from the germline V gene (reference sequence). The CDR3 nucleotides read TGTGCCAGTACCCTTACCGGGGTGCGGAACACTGAAGCTTTCTTT. It translates to CASTLTGVRNTEAFF.

The gene calls are TRBV11-1 and TRBJ1-1, with 7 bases fitting TRBD1. V gave up 5 bases and J gave up 1 base; unmatched junction bases: 13. CDR1 and CDR2 from the germline V gene are SGHAT and FQDESV (reference sequence). The length of the CDR3 is 17 residues. CDR3 sequence reads: CASSTRTTGYQNTEAFF. The CDR3 DNA is TGTGCCAGCAGCACCCGGACGACAGGGTATCAGAACACTGAAGCTTTCTTT.

The CDR3 DNA reads TGTGCCAGCAGCTTATGGGACACGAACACTGAAGCTTTCTTT. It yields the protein CASSLWDTNTEAFF. The V gene is TRBV7-9, the J gene TRBJ1-1, with D possibly TRBD1 on 6 matching bases. CDR1 and CDR2 from the germline V gene are SEHNR and FQNEAQ (reference sequence). The germline V and J ends were trimmed by 2 bases and 1 base, with 8 bases remaining between them. This CDR3 has 14 amino acids.

The chain recombines TRBV27 with TRBJ2-2; perhaps TRBD2 as D (7 bases). Per the germline V gene, CDR1 is MNHEY and CDR2 is SMNVEV (reference sequence). The CDR3 contains 18 residues. V was shortened by 3 bases and J by 1 base, with 18 bases between the two germline ends. CDR3 loop: CASSLSRGALLNTGELFF. The DNA for the CDR3 is TGTGCCAGCAGTTTGAGTCGGGGGGCCCTACTGAACACCGGGGAGCTGTTTTTT.

This clonotype was seen a few times. The chain recombines TRBV6-6 with TRBJ2-1; 10 nucleotides line up with TRBD2. V trimming: 2 bases; J trimming: 15 bases; junction bases outside the gene matches: 7. Germline-derived CDR1 and CDR2 are MNHNY and SVGAGI (reference sequence). The CDR3 is made up of 13 amino acids. CDR3 protein: CASSYIAGGPPFF. The CDR3 nucleotides read TGTGCCAGCAGTTACATAGCGGGAGGACCCCCGTTCTTC.

This clonotype was picked up a small number of times. The J gene is TRBJ2-2, the V gene TRBV6-6; D unclear. This CDR3 region has 15 residues. The V gene's germline CDR1 is MNHNY and CDR2 SVGAGI (reference sequence). V was shortened by 8 bases and J by 2 bases, with 15 bases between the two germline ends. CDR3 sequence reads: CASEKDSLNTGELFF. Here the CDR3 DNA reads TGTGCCAGCGAAAAGGATAGCTTAAACACCGGGGAGCTGTTTTTT.

J is TRBJ1-4 and V is TRBV10-3, with a possible D match to TRBD1 (6 bases). CDR3 length: 16 amino acids. V was clipped by 0 bases and J by 3 bases, with 11 bases between them. Germline V CDR1 and CDR2: ENHRY, SYGVKD. This chain's CDR3 is CAISESSGVANEKLFF. Here the CDR3 DNA reads TGTGCCATCAGTGAGTCCTCAGGGGTGGCTAATGAAAAACTGTTTTTT.

There are many counts of this clonotype. The chain is built from TRBV7-8 and TRBJ2-6, with TRBD2 matching over 10 bases. The CDR3 loop spans 21 amino acids. V shed 5 bases and J 0 bases; nucleotides not matched to a gene: 16. Looked up from germline, CDR1 is SGHVS and CDR2 is FQNEAQ. This CDR3 is CASSLPHYQREGDSGANVLTF. The CDR3 coding sequence is TGTGCCAGCAGCCTTCCACACTACCAGCGGGAGGGCGACTCTGGGGCCAACGTCCTGACTTTC.

This clonotype was detected a few times. The chain links TRBV7-8 to TRBJ1-2; TRBD1 aligns across 7 bases. The CDR3 covers 16 residues. CDR1 is SGHVS, CDR2 FQNEAQ, per germline. Trimming removed 5 bases from V and 2 bases from J; junction bases left unmatched: 11. CDR3 protein: CASSPRQGGLNYGYTF. CDR3 nucleotide sequence: TGTGCCAGCAGCCCGAGACAGGGAGGCCTCAACTATGGCTACACCTTC.

The chain uses TRBV9 and TRBJ2-1; 8 bases align to TRBD2. This CDR3 comprises 15 residues. CDR1 is SGDLS, CDR2 YYNGEE, per germline. V lost 5 bases, J lost 4 bases, and 8 bases stayed unmatched. The DNA of the CDR3 is TGTGCCAGCAGTAGAACGGGACTAGTTTACAATGAGCAGTTCTTC. Amino acid sequence: CASSRTGLVYNEQFF.

This clonotype was recorded a few times. V is TRBV12-3 or TRBV12-4 and J is TRBJ1-5, with a weak D call TRBD1 (6 bases). This CDR3 comprises 19 residues. The V end was cut by 5 bases, the J end by 2 bases, with 25 bases between. DNA for the CDR3: TGTGCCAGCAGTCGCCCGAGGGAATTCAGGGGTTACGGCAATCAGCCCCAGCATTTT. Amino acid sequence: CASSRPREFRGYGNQPQHF.

Regarding this clonotype: Possible read error: a much larger clone is one base away. V usage is TRBV12-3 or TRBV12-4 and J usage is TRBJ2-7; TRBD1 matches at 7 bases. With 6 bases clipped from V and 2 bases from J, the junction kept 1 base outside the gene matches. The CDR3 length is 12 residues. CDR3 in DNA: TGTGCCAGCAGGGGACAGACCTACGAGCAGTACTTC. Translation gives CASRGQTYEQYF.

This clonotype was picked up a small number of times. This chain uses TRBV24-1 with TRBJ2-1; 11 bases fit TRBD2. The CDR3 has 16 amino acids. The germline gives CDR1 KGHDR, CDR2 SFDVKD. V trimming: 5 bases; J trimming: 1 base; junction bases outside the gene matches: 3. CDR3 region: CATSGRLAGSYNEQFF. In DNA form, the CDR3 reads TGTGCCACCAGTGGCCGACTAGCGGGATCCTACAATGAGCAGTTCTTC.

CDR3 coding DNA: TGTGCCAGCAGCCCGGGACAGGGGGCCGGAACTGAAGCTTTCTTT. It codes for CASSPGQGAGTEAFF. This sequence joins TRBV11-2 and TRBJ1-1; 12 bases map to TRBD1. The length of the CDR3 is 15 residues. J lost 5 bases, V lost 5 bases, and 6 bases had no gene match. Germline V gene lookup returns CDR1 SGHAT and CDR2 FQNNGV.

This clonotype was picked up one time. The chain employs TRBV28 and TRBJ1-1, with 9 bases lining up with TRBD1. Germline V lookup: CDR1 MDHEN, CDR2 SYDVKM. This CDR3 contains 19 residues. V gave up 4 bases and J gave up 0 bases; unmatched junction bases: 15. The CDR3 DNA reads as TGTGCCAGCAGTTCTCCCCTGACAGGGGGTTACACAATGAACACTGAAGCTTTCTTT. Translating gives CASSSPLTGGYTMNTEAFF.